A single sample is the source of the 32 T cell receptor beta chains below, sequenced in a study of shared clonotypes between healthy human individuals. The protocol was immunoSEQ multiplex PCR, while the TCRdb copy is restricted to in-frame clones and leaves out a portion. The sample comprises roughly 450,000 clones, about four fifths of which are singletons, and over 10% rests with the top ten. Sequenced sample: PBMCs. These TCRs come from a woman aged 40 to 55 in good health. Some clones in this sample may be carry-over from other donors' samples.

The chain combines TRBV7-9 with TRBJ2-7; possible D gene TRBD2, 5 bases. The ends were cut back, 6 bases at V and 1 base at J, with 7 bases in the middle. Germline V CDR1 and CDR2: SEHNR, FQNEAQ (reference sequence). This CDR3 region has 12 residues. CDR3 DNA: TGTGCCAGCAGGACGGGGTCCTACGAGCAGTACTTC. Translating it yields CASRTGSYEQYF.

This clone showed up just once. Other nucleotide sequences from this sample produce the same CDR3. The chain joins TRBV7-3 to TRBJ2-2; D is tentatively TRBD1 or TRBD2 (6 bases each). The CDR3 contains 15 residues. CDR1 is SGHTA and CDR2 is FQGTGA in the germline V gene. V was cut by 1 base and J by 3 bases, with 9 bases left in between. The CDR3 coding sequence is TGTGCCAGCAGCTTAAGGGGGGCGGACACCGGGGAGCTGTTTTTT. Translation: CASSLRGADTGELFF.

The gene calls are TRBV2 and TRBJ2-7; tentatively, D is TRBD2 (6 bases). V lost 7 bases, J lost 0 bases, and 13 bases lay in between. The CDR3 contains 14 residues. From germline, CDR1 is SNHLY and CDR2 FYNNEI. CDR3 bases: TGTGCCAGCAACGGTCTAGCGTTCTCCTACGAGCAGTACTTC. Translating gives CASNGLAFSYEQYF.

This chain connects TRBV14 to TRBJ2-3; TRBD1 matches 7 bases. The CDR3 runs 14 residues. Germline V gene sequence: CDR1 SGHDN, CDR2 FVKESK. Trimming cost V 2 bases and J 3 bases; bases outside gene matches: 2. The CDR3 loop is CASSQYRGTDTQYF. The CDR3 region has the DNA TGTGCCAGCAGCCAATACAGGGGAACAGATACGCAGTATTTT.

The chain combines TRBV5-1 with TRBJ2-3, with a possible D match to TRBD2 (6 bases). The CDR3 extends over 14 amino acids. Germline V gene data show CDR1 as SGHRS and CDR2 as YFSETQ. V was trimmed by 5 bases and J by 4 bases, leaving 14 bases between them. The CDR3 DNA reads as TGCGCCAGCAGTTTCAGGAGGGAGGCAGATACGCAGTATTTT. As protein: CASSFRREADTQYF.

This clone was counted ten times or more. The J gene is TRBJ2-5, the V gene TRBV6-5, with a possible D match to TRBD1 (6 bases). This CDR3 has 16 residues. The V and J ends lost 2 bases and 5 bases respectively, with 18 bases between them. Germline V CDR1 and CDR2: MNHEY, SVGAGI. In DNA, the CDR3 is TGTGCCAGCAGTTACACACCCAGGGGTATTTCGGAGACCCAGTACTTC. Translating it yields CASSYTPRGISETQYF.

The chain recombines TRBV11-1 with TRBJ2-4; TRBD2 aligns across 11 bases. V shed 5 bases and J 7 bases; nucleotides not matched to a gene: 10. The CDR3 totals 16 residues. Germline V gives CDR1 SGHAT, CDR2 FQDESV (reference sequence). Here the CDR3 reads CASSVTGTSGFNIQYF. The CDR3 DNA follows: TGTGCCAGCAGCGTAACGGGGACTAGCGGTTTTAACATTCAGTACTTC.

The rearrangement uses TRBV5-1 and TRBJ2-3; no clear D gene. The CDR3 is made up of 13 amino acids. The germline V gene has CDR1 SGHRS and CDR2 YFSETQ. V dropped 2 bases and J dropped 6 bases, with 10 bases sitting between them. CDR3 sequence reads: CASSLVAGDTQYF. The DNA of the CDR3 is TGCGCCAGCAGCTTAGTAGCCGGGGATACGCAGTATTTT.

Of note for this clone: A much bigger clone sits one base away, suggesting this may be a read error. This sequence joins TRBV11-1 and TRBJ1-1; no firm D call. Trimming shortened V by 2 bases and J by 1 base, and 5 bases separated the two germline ends. The CDR3 has 13 residues. CDR1 and CDR2 (germline): SGHAT, FQDESV (reference sequence). The CDR3 loop reads CASSLSRNTEAFF. The CDR3 DNA reads TGTGCCAGCAGCTTAAGCAGGAACACTGAAGCTTTCTTT.

The genes are TRBV19 and TRBJ2-3, with TRBD2 identical over 12 bases. Germline CDR1 LNHDA, CDR2 SQIVND (reference sequence). This CDR3 spans 17 amino acids. The J segment lost 4 bases and the V segment lost 7 bases, leaving 12 bases of the junction unmatched. CDR3 nucleotides: TGTGCCAGTACTAATTCAAGGACTAGCGGGAATCCAGATACGCAGTATTTT. Translation gives CASTNSRTSGNPDTQYF.

The genes are TRBV2 and TRBJ2-2, with D perhaps given as TRBD1 or TRBD2 (5 bases each). This CDR3 is 12 amino acids long. V was clipped by 6 bases and J by 7 bases, with 9 bases between them. The germline V gene has CDR1 SNHLY and CDR2 FYNNEI. The CDR3 nucleotides are TGTGCCAGCAGGGGACGGGTCGGGGAGCTGTTTTTT. Residues: CASRGRVGELFF.

V usage is TRBV30 and J usage is TRBJ1-5; D not certain. Between the trimmed V and J ends, which lost 1 base and 3 bases, there was a span of 7 bases. This CDR3 spans 13 amino acids. The germline V gene encodes CDR1 GTSNPN and CDR2 SVGIG (reference sequence). The chain's CDR3 is CAWSGGSNQPQHF. CDR3 DNA: TGTGCCTGGAGTGGCGGGTCCAATCAGCCCCAGCATTTT.

This clone was observed a handful of times. The V call is TRBV18, the J call TRBJ2-7; 10 positions match TRBD2. The CDR3 covers 16 residues. Germline trimming cut 3 bases from V and 2 bases from J; bases unmatched to any gene: 7. Looked up from germline, CDR1 is KGHSH and CDR2 is LQKENI. The CDR3 coding sequence is TGTGCCAGCTCACCGGCCGGGACTAGCGCGGCCTACGAGCAGTACTTC. Protein sequence: CASSPAGTSAAYEQYF.

About this clone: Other DNA sequences in this sample translate to the same CDR3. The chain links TRBV5-1 to TRBJ2-3; no firm D call. This CDR3 comprises 13 residues. CDR1 SGHRS and CDR2 YFSETQ come from the germline V gene. V was clipped by 0 bases and J by 1 base, with 3 bases between them. The CDR3 here is CASSLGGTDTQYF. CDR3 nucleotides: TGCGCCAGCAGCTTGGGTGGCACAGATACGCAGTATTTT.

This chain links TRBV30 with TRBJ2-5, with a possible D match to TRBD2 (5 bases). Matching the DNA end better, TRBJ2-7 makes the J call doubtful. Germline CDR1 GTSNPN, CDR2 SVGIG (reference sequence). This CDR3 comprises 11 residues. The CDR3: CAFAGSYEQYF. CDR3 sequence (DNA): TGTGCCTTTGCGGGTTCCTACGAGCAGTACTTC.

V usage is TRBV7-6 and J usage is TRBJ2-2; D remains unclear. Trimming took off 1 base at V and 5 bases at J, with 11 bases between the two ends. This CDR3 spans 15 amino acids. Germline assignment: CDR1 SGHVS and CDR2 FNYEAQ. As DNA, the CDR3 is TGTGCCAGCAGCTTAGAGCCTTTTTGGACCGGGGAGCTGTTTTTT. It specifies CASSLEPFWTGELFF.

The rearrangement uses TRBV5-1 and TRBJ2-2; a weak D match, TRBD2 (6 bases). V gave up 4 bases and J gave up 2 bases, with 18 bases separating them. Germline V gives CDR1 SGHRS, CDR2 YFSETQ. This CDR3 has 17 residues. The CDR3 loop reads CASSAMHSGDNTGELFF. CDR3 bases: TGCGCCAGCAGCGCGATGCATAGCGGAGATAACACCGGGGAGCTGTTTTTT.

V and J are TRBV4-2 and TRBJ2-7, with D unclear. The CDR3 loop spans 14 amino acids. Trimming removed 2 bases at V and 2 bases at J, with 10 bases between. The germline V gene encodes CDR1 LGHNA and CDR2 YNFKEQ. The DNA for the CDR3 is TGTGCCAGCAGCCAATCTCGGCAGACCTACGAGCAGTACTTC. Translation gives CASSQSRQTYEQYF.

A single count supports this clone. The chain combines TRBV5-1 with TRBJ1-4; 7 nucleotides line up with TRBD1. The germline CDR1 and CDR2 sequences are SGHRS and YFSETQ. The CDR3 covers 13 residues. With V trimmed by 6 bases and J by 7 bases, 6 bases remained unmatched. The CDR3 coding sequence is TGCGCCAGCACCCTGAACAGGGGTGAAAAACTGTTTTTT. Amino acid sequence: CASTLNRGEKLFF.

This chain connects TRBV20-1 to TRBJ1-5; the D gene is possibly TRBD1 (5 bases). The CDR3 contains 11 residues. V lost 3 bases to trimming and J lost 12 bases, with 12 bases between them. The V gene's germline CDR1 is DFQATT and CDR2 SNEGSKA (reference sequence). The chain's CDR3 is CSASLRGHQHF. The CDR3 DNA is TGCAGTGCTAGCCTCCGGGGCCACCAGCATTTT.

The chain links TRBV11-3 to TRBJ2-1; TRBD1 matches 9 bases. The length of the CDR3 is 14 residues. The J segment lost 7 bases and the V segment lost 5 bases, leaving 6 bases of the junction unmatched. CDR1 is SGHNT, CDR2 YENEEA, per germline. CDR3 region: CASSQQGAGNEQFF. The CDR3 DNA sequence: TGTGCCAGCAGCCAACAGGGGGCGGGGAATGAGCAGTTCTTC.

This chain links TRBV5-8 with TRBJ2-7; the D gene is possibly TRBD1 (5 bases). The V gene lost 0 bases and the J gene lost 7 bases, with 11 bases spanning the gap. This CDR3 contains 13 residues. Looked up from germline, CDR1 is SGHTS and CDR2 is YDEGEE. The DNA of the CDR3 is TGTGCCAGCAGCTTGGGGTCCAGGGATGAGCAGTACTTC. Translated, it gives CASSLGSRDEQYF.

V gene TRBV18 combines with J gene TRBJ1-1; 8 bases match TRBD1. The length of the CDR3 is 13 residues. V lost 5 bases, J lost 2 bases, and 1 base stayed unmatched. Germline V gene sequence: CDR1 KGHSH, CDR2 LQKENI. The DNA for the CDR3 is TGTGCCAGCTCAGCAGGGGGCAACACTGAAGCTTTCTTT. It specifies CASSAGGNTEAFF. Filled out from reference TRBV18 and TRBJ1-1, the complete variable domain reads NAGVMQNPRHLVRRRGQEARLRCSPMKGHSHVYWYRQLPEEGLKFMVYLQKENIIDESGMPKERFSAEFPKEGPSILRIQQVVRGDSAAYFCASSAGGNTEAFFGQGTRLTVV.

This chain uses TRBV19 with TRBJ2-7; D is unresolved. The CDR3 loop spans 15 amino acids. Trimming shortened V by 2 bases and J by 9 bases, and 20 bases separated the two germline ends. The germline CDR1 and CDR2 sequences are LNHDA and SQIVND (reference sequence). As DNA, the CDR3 is TGTGCCAGTAGTATAATGGGGTCGGCTATTTTTGGGCAGTACTTC. Translated, it gives CASSIMGSAIFGQYF.

This clone was observed once. The chain has TRBV18 and TRBJ2-7, with 8 bases aligning to TRBD1. The germline CDR1 and CDR2 sequences are KGHSH and LQKENI. With V trimmed by 0 bases and J by 4 bases, 5 bases remained unmatched. The CDR3 length is 15 residues. CDR3 nucleotides: TGTGCCAGCTCACCACCTAGGACAGGGTTTTACGAGCAGTACTTC. As protein: CASSPPRTGFYEQYF. Full variable domain (missing parts from reference TRBV18 and TRBJ2-7): NAGVMQNPRHLVRRRGQEARLRCSPMKGHSHVYWYRQLPEEGLKFMVYLQKENIIDESGMPKERFSAEFPKEGPSILRIQQVVRGDSAAYFCASSPPRTGFYEQYFGPGTRLTVT.

V and J are TRBV2 and TRBJ1-5; the D gene is possibly TRBD1 (6 bases). The CDR3 has 14 amino acids. Germline V gene lookup returns CDR1 SNHLY and CDR2 FYNNEI. V was cut by 2 bases and J by 6 bases, with 11 bases left in between. CDR3 sequence (DNA): TGTGCCAGCAGTGAATTGGGGGGGCTTCAGCCCCAGCATTTT. It encodes CASSELGGLQPQHF.

The chain combines TRBV19 with TRBJ2-1; D not resolved. The CDR3 contains 15 residues. Trimming stripped 6 bases from V and 8 bases from J, with 20 bases between. The V gene's germline CDR1 is LNHDA and CDR2 SQIVND (reference sequence). The CDR3 spells CASRYREGLLDEQFF. The CDR3 DNA sequence: TGTGCCAGTAGGTATAGGGAAGGGCTACTCGATGAGCAGTTCTTC.

This clone was detected only a few times. CDR3 protein: CASSAGTGIYGYTF. CDR3 coding DNA: TGTGCCAGCAGCGCCGGGACAGGGATCTATGGCTACACCTTC. This chain connects TRBV9 to TRBJ1-2, with TRBD1 matching 9 bases. The CDR3 is 14 residues long. Per the germline V gene, CDR1 is SGDLS and CDR2 is YYNGEE. The V segment lost 3 bases and the J segment 4 bases; nucleotides outside the gene matches: 4. The whole variable domain, remainder taken from reference TRBV9 and TRBJ1-2, is DSGVTQTPKHLITATGQRVTLRCSPRSGDLSVYWYQQSLDQGLQFLIQYYNGEERAKGNILERFSAQQFPDLHSELNLSSLELGDSALYFCASSAGTGIYGYTFGSGTRLTVV.

Comments on this clone: This likely traces to a read error, being one base from a far larger clone. The genes are TRBV6-1 and TRBJ2-3, with unresolved D. This CDR3 comprises 12 residues. Trimming took off 2 bases at V and 4 bases at J, with 4 bases between the two ends. The germline gives CDR1 MNHNS, CDR2 SASEGT. This CDR3 reads CASSERADTQYF. The DNA of the CDR3 is TGTGCCAGCAGTGAAAGGGCAGATACGCAGTATTTT.

The rearrangement links TRBV5-4 to TRBJ1-1; the match to TRBD1 covers 9 bases. Germline assignment: CDR1 SGHNT and CDR2 YYREEE (reference sequence). V lost 4 bases and J lost 1; bases outside the gene matches: 5. This CDR3 contains 15 residues. The CDR3 DNA reads TGTGCCAGCAGCCGGGGACAGGGTGAGAACACTGAAGCTTTCTTT. Amino acid sequence: CASSRGQGENTEAFF.

The chain uses TRBV20-1 and TRBJ1-5; D possibly corresponds to TRBD1 (5 bases). The CDR3 has 11 residues. The V gene's germline CDR1 is DFQATT and CDR2 SNEGSKA (reference sequence). Between the trimmed V and J ends, which lost 7 bases and 11 bases, there was a span of 15 bases. The chain's CDR3 is CSVVSLTAQHF. For the CDR3, the DNA is TGCAGTGTAGTCTCCCTGACAGCCCAGCATTTT.

The sample holds many counts of this clone. This chain connects TRBV6-1 to TRBJ2-7; D unclear. Trimming removed 4 bases at V and 0 bases at J, with 7 bases between. This CDR3 region has 13 residues. Germline assignment: CDR1 MNHNS and CDR2 SASEGT. The CDR3 DNA is TGTGCCAGCAGTGTCAGGCCCTCCTACGAGCAGTACTTC. This translates into CASSVRPSYEQYF.